Listed below are T cell receptor beta chains from one sample, sequenced in a study of technical replicates of blood from a handful of donors. Produced via immunoSEQ multiplex PCR; TCRdb's table is partial and in-frame only. The sample carries more than 65,000 clones, just over 95% recorded once. The sample consisted of T cells isolated from PBMCs. The receptors were sampled from a human donor in good health. CDR3s include the opening cysteine and the closing phenylalanine or tryptophan. A D gene is named only where the DNA matches it firmly.

d_call: -; j_call: TRBJ1-2; v_call: TRBV11-2; cdr3_nt: TGTGCCAGCAGCTCCGACACTAACTATGGCTACACCTTC; cdr3_aa: CASSSDTNYGYTF
d_call: TRBD2; j_call: TRBJ2-1; v_call: TRBV5-1; cdr3_nt: TGCGCCAGCAGCTTCGGGACTAGCCAATACAATGAGCAGTTCTTC; cdr3_aa: CASSFGTSQYNEQFF
d_call: -; j_call: TRBJ2-7; v_call: TRBV30; cdr3_nt: TGTGCCTGGAGTGCTTACCCGGGGGAGCAGTACTTC; cdr3_aa: CAWSAYPGEQYF
d_call: -; j_call: TRBJ1-4; v_call: TRBV10-2; cdr3_nt: TGCGCCAGCAGGCTGACAGGAGACCCTTCTAATGAAAAACTGTTTTTT; cdr3_aa: CASRLTGDPSNEKLFF
d_call: -; j_call: TRBJ2-3; v_call: TRBV10-3; cdr3_nt: TGTGCCACCCGGCAGGATGAGCAGTATTTT; cdr3_aa: CATRQDEQYF
d_call: TRBD1; j_call: TRBJ2-3; v_call: TRBV7-8; cdr3_nt: TGTGCCAGCAGCCTTAGGTTCGGACAGGGGTTTTCAGATACGCAGTATTTT; cdr3_aa: CASSLRFGQGFSDTQYF
d_call: TRBD2; j_call: TRBJ2-1; v_call: TRBV5-1; cdr3_nt: TGCGCCAGCAGCTTGGATGGGACTAGCGGGAGTAATGAGCAGTTCTTC; cdr3_aa: CASSLDGTSGSNEQFF
d_call: -; j_call: TRBJ1-1; v_call: TRBV5-1; cdr3_nt: TGCGCCAGCAGCTTGGGGGACTACACTGAAGCTTTCTTT; cdr3_aa: CASSLGDYTEAFF
d_call: -; j_call: TRBJ1-2; v_call: TRBV2; cdr3_nt: TGTGCCAGCAGTGAGGGGCAGCTGTATGGCTACACCTTC; cdr3_aa: CASSEGQLYGYTF
d_call: -; j_call: TRBJ2-7; v_call: TRBV11-2; cdr3_nt: TGTGCCAGCAGCACTAGTGGGTACGAGCAGTACTTC; cdr3_aa: CASSTSGYEQYF
d_call: -; j_call: TRBJ2-2; v_call: TRBV6-1; cdr3_nt: TGTGCCAGCAGGGTTACAGTTTGGGGGGAGCTGTTTTTT; cdr3_aa: CASRVTVWGELFF
d_call: -; j_call: TRBJ2-7; v_call: TRBV19; cdr3_nt: TGTGCCAGTAGTATCCGGCCAGGGTCCGAGCAGTACTTC; cdr3_aa: CASSIRPGSEQYF
d_call: -; j_call: TRBJ2-1; v_call: TRBV5-4; cdr3_nt: TGTGCCAGCAGCCGCGGGATTCCTTCCTACAATGAGCAGTTCTTC; cdr3_aa: CASSRGIPSYNEQFF
d_call: TRBD2; j_call: TRBJ2-7; v_call: TRBV28; cdr3_nt: TGTGCCACCATGGGAGGGGACTCCTACGAGCAGTACTTC; cdr3_aa: CATMGGDSYEQYF
d_call: -; j_call: TRBJ2-2; v_call: TRBV9; cdr3_nt: TGTGCCAGCAGCGCCAGTTATGCCGGGGAGCTGTTTTTT; cdr3_aa: CASSASYAGELFF
d_call: TRBD1; j_call: TRBJ1-1; v_call: TRBV5-1; cdr3_nt: TGCGCCAGCAGAATAGGGACAGAAGGGAACACTGAAGCTTTCTTT; cdr3_aa: CASRIGTEGNTEAFF